The source of this TCR beta chain is a study of cytomegalovirus exposure and HLA in healthy donors. There are 15 residues in the CDR3. V gave up 6 bases and J gave up 7 bases; unmatched junction bases: 7. Germline values: CDR1 SEHNR, CDR2 FQNEAQ (reference sequence). The PCR employed 60 Vbeta primers together with 13 Jbeta primers. In the authors' workflow: There were 80 million or so unique TCR beta chains by a later count, and 8.5 million to 14 million of them were shared. The method was immunoSEQ multiplex PCR; TCRdb's version includes in-frame clones alone and lacks a portion of them. Clonal size and the V and J genes are those of that table, whereas D and trimming came from the DNA. The table records approximately 150,000 clones, 80% of them present only once.

The sample consisted of PBMCs. The gene calls are TRBV7-9 and TRBJ2-2; TRBD2 aligns across 11 bases. This sequence originates from a woman in her fifties or sixties in good health and CMV-seronegative. CDR3 sequence: CASRLLAGVNGELFF. In DNA, the CDR3 is TGTGCCAGCAGGTTACTAGCGGGAGTTAACGGGGAGCTGTTTTTT.